Listed below are T cell receptor beta chains from one sample, sequenced in a study of Ad26.COV2.S vaccination and SARS-CoV-2 variants. The table came from immunoSEQ multiplex PCR; TCRdb's copy has only in-frame clones and leaves some out. The sample shows 250,000 or so clones, 87% of them seen only once. The sample was peripheral blood, taken in a trial of Ad26.COV2.S vaccine versus placebo. These receptors were taken from a person between 18 and 60 years old who received the Ad26.COV2.S COVID-19 vaccine or a placebo. Each CDR3 is given with its conserved first and last residue. A D gene is named only where the DNA matches it firmly. Only part of the rows carry a size: once, few, many, or a class if the clone is expanded.

TRBD2,TRBV19,TRBJ2-1,.,TGTGCCAGTAGTATAGTGGGACTAGCGGACAATGAGCAGTTCTTC,CASSIVGLADNEQFF
.,TRBV19,TRBJ1-2,.,TGTGCCAGTTCAGAACAACTAAACTATGGCTACACCTTC,CASSEQLNYGYTF
.,TRBV28,TRBJ2-7,.,TGTGCCAGCAGTACAACCTCCTACGAGCAGTACTTC,CASSTTSYEQYF
.,TRBV27,TRBJ1-6,.,TGTGCCAGCAGTTGGGGGGGCCTATACAATTCACCCCTCCACTTT,CASSWGGLYNSPLHF
.,TRBV7-2,TRBJ2-1,.,TGTGCCAGCAGCGCCAGCGGGTACAATGAGCAGTTCTTC,CASSASGYNEQFF
.,TRBV4-2,TRBJ2-3,.,TGTGCCAGCAGCCAAGATTGGAGTTTAGGGACAGATACGCAGTATTTT,CASSQDWSLGTDTQYF
.,TRBV5-5,TRBJ2-3,.,TGTGCCAGCAGCCTCGCACTGGTATCGTCTCAACACAGGACGCAGTATTTT,CASSLALVSSQHRTQYF
.,TRBV7-3,TRBJ2-1,.,TGTGCCAGCAGCCCCGTCTCCTACAATGAGCAGTTCTTC,CASSPVSYNEQFF
TRBD1,TRBV4-2,TRBJ1-2,.,TGTGCCAGCAGCCAAGAGGGGACAGGCTATGGCTACACCTTC,CASSQEGTGYGYTF
.,TRBV14,TRBJ1-4,.,TGTGCCAGCAGCCTTAGAGCAACTAATGAAAAACTGTTTTTT,CASSLRATNEKLFF
.,TRBV19,TRBJ1-4,.,TGTGCCAGTAGTGAGGCAACTAATGAAAAACTGTTTTTT,CASSEATNEKLFF
TRBD1,TRBV7-3,TRBJ2-5,.,TGTGCCAGCAGCGCATCCGGGACAGGGGAAGAGACCCAGTACTTC,CASSASGTGEETQYF
.,TRBV4-3,TRBJ2-1,.,TGCGCCAGCAGCCAAGATCATAGCGGAGGGGGCAATGAGCAGTTCTTC,CASSQDHSGGGNEQFF
TRBD1,TRBV10-3,TRBJ1-4,.,TGTGCCATCAGTGAGTGGGGACAGGGTAGTGAAAAACTGTTTTTT,CAISEWGQGSEKLFF
TRBD1,TRBV18,TRBJ2-5,.,TGTGCCAGCTCACCGGGACAGGGTGGTGAGACCCAGTACTTC,CASSPGQGGETQYF
.,TRBV19,TRBJ2-5,.,TGTGCCAGTAGTCCCCGACAGGATGGGGAGACCCAGTACTTC,CASSPRQDGETQYF
.,TRBV6-1,TRBJ1-2,few,TGTGCCAGCAGGGAAGGAACAGGAGGACGTTGGGGCTACACCTTC,CASREGTGGRWGYTF
.,TRBV2,TRBJ2-5,.,TGTGCCAGCACCCGCCGGCAGGGGTATGAGACCCAGTACTTC,CASTRRQGYETQYF
.,TRBV21-1,TRBJ1-3,.,TGTGCTAGCAGCGAGGACGGACAGGGGAGTGGAAACACCATATATTTT,CASSEDGQGSGNTIYF
.,TRBV28,TRBJ1-6,once,TGTGCCAGCAGTTTCCTCAGGGGCAACCTCCGTTCACCCCTCCACTTT,CASSFLRGNLRSPLHF
TRBD1,TRBV6-2/TRBV6-3,TRBJ1-5,few,TGTGCCAGCAGTTACGACAGGGGGGGCCAGCCCCAGCATTTT,CASSYDRGGQPQHF
TRBD1,TRBV7-2,TRBJ2-3,.,TGTGCCAGCAGCGCCGGACAGGTATTCGATACGCAGTATTTT,CASSAGQVFDTQYF
TRBD1,TRBV7-9,TRBJ1-5,.,TGTGCCAGCAGCTTAGGACAGGGGGTAAATCAGCCCCAGCATTTT,CASSLGQGVNQPQHF
.,TRBV6-2/TRBV6-3,TRBJ1-5,.,TGTGCCAGCAGTTACTATGGGAGAAGTCAGCCCCAGCATTTT,CASSYYGRSQPQHF
.,TRBV6-2/TRBV6-3,TRBJ2-1,.,TGTGCCAGCAGTTACTCGAGCTCCGTTTCGGGTGGCGATGAGCAGTTCTTC,CASSYSSSVSGGDEQFF
.,TRBV5-6,TRBJ2-7,few,TGTGCCAGCAGCTTGAAAGGAGAGCAGTACTTC,CASSLKGEQYF
TRBD1,TRBV6-5,TRBJ2-7,.,TGTGCCAGCAAGAGACAGGGTTCCTACGAGCAGTACTTC,CASKRQGSYEQYF
.,TRBV11-2,TRBJ1-3,.,TGTGCCAGCAGCTTAGAACTCTGGACGGGCCACTCTGGAAACACCATATATTTT,CASSLELWTGHSGNTIYF
.,TRBV11-2,TRBJ2-1,.,TGTGCCAGCAGCCGAAACTGGCATGAGCAGTTCTTC,CASSRNWHEQFF
.,TRBV6-2/TRBV6-3,TRBJ1-2,.,TGTGCCAGCAGTAGGACGGGAGGCGCATCCTATGGCTACACCTTC,CASSRTGGASYGYTF
TRBD2,TRBV20-1,TRBJ2-3,.,TGCGCCGGGAGGGGGGGAGATACGCAGTATTTT,CAGRGGDTQYF
TRBD1,TRBV30,TRBJ1-3,.,TGTGCCTGGAGCGGGACAGCTGGAAACACCATATATTTT,CAWSGTAGNTIYF
TRBD1,TRBV9,TRBJ2-1,.,TGTGCCAGCAGCGGAGACCCTTTAGGGGGCGCGAGCTCCTACAATGAGCAGTTCTTC,CASSGDPLGGASSYNEQFF
TRBD1,TRBV14,TRBJ1-2,.,TGTGCCAGCAGCCCACAGGGGACGGGAGGCTACACCTTC,CASSPQGTGGYTF
.,TRBV7-2,TRBJ1-1,.,TGTGCCAGCAGTTTGACAGCCAACACTGAAGCTTTCTTT,CASSLTANTEAFF
.,TRBV19,TRBJ1-2,.,TGTGCCAGTAGTTTACCTACGAGGTCTTTCGGCTACACCTTC,CASSLPTRSFGYTF
.,TRBV4-2,TRBJ2-3,.,TGTGCCAGCAGCCAAGATGAGGGGCTTGGGCATTATACGCAGTATTTT,CASSQDEGLGHYTQYF
.,TRBV11-2,TRBJ2-7,once,TGTGCCAGCAGCATCCGGACGGGCTACGAGCAGTACTTC,CASSIRTGYEQYF
.,TRBV4-3,TRBJ1-4,.,TGCGCCAGCAGCCAGGACGAGGGTCCGGCTAATGAAAAACTGTTTTTT,CASSQDEGPANEKLFF
.,TRBV9,TRBJ1-1,.,TGTGCCAGCAGCGGAAAGGACGGGGTGATTGAAGCTTTCTTT,CASSGKDGVIEAFF
.,TRBV5-1,TRBJ2-2,.,TGCGCCAGCAGGCCCGGGACTGCGGGATTCTATGGCACCGGGGAGCTGTTTTTT,CASRPGTAGFYGTGELFF
.,TRBV5-1,TRBJ1-4,.,TGCGCCAGCAGCTTGGGGTCAGGGGAACTGTTTTTT,CASSLGSGELFF
TRBD1,TRBV7-3,TRBJ1-2,.,TGTGCCAGCAGCTTAGGACAGGGGTTTGGCTACACCTTC,CASSLGQGFGYTF
.,TRBV21-1,TRBJ1-1,.,TGTGCTAGCAGAGACAGGGGGCGCGCTAAGACCACTGAAGCTTTCTTT,CASRDRGRAKTTEAFF
.,TRBV7-9,TRBJ2-3,.,TGTGCCAGCAGCCGACAGGCCTTCTCTACAGATACGCAGTATTTT,CASSRQAFSTDTQYF
TRBD2,TRBV15,TRBJ2-1,.,TGTGCCACCAGCAGAGGGGCAGCGGGGCCGGGGTACAATGAGCAGTTCTTC,CATSRGAAGPGYNEQFF
.,TRBV7-3,TRBJ2-7,.,TGTGCCAGCAGCCAGGGGGGCGGTGAGCAGTACTTC,CASSQGGGEQYF
TRBD1,TRBV29-1,TRBJ2-3,.,TGCAGCGTAAAAAGAGACAGGGCAGCAGATACGCAGTATTTT,CSVKRDRAADTQYF
.,TRBV12-5,TRBJ2-7,.,TGTGCCCCGAGGGAGGGGGATCCCTACGAGCAGTACTTC,CAPREGDPYEQYF
.,TRBV6-6,TRBJ1-4,.,TGTGCCAGCAGTTGGAGTCGGCGGGATGAAAAACTGTTTTTT,CASSWSRRDEKLFF
TRBD1,TRBV4-1,TRBJ1-1,.,TGCGCCAGCAGCCAGCACAGGGGAACTGAAGCTTTCTTT,CASSQHRGTEAFF
.,TRBV19,TRBJ2-3,.,TGTGCCAGTAGTATGCAAAAGAGGACAGATACGCAGTATTTT,CASSMQKRTDTQYF
.,TRBV6-6,TRBJ1-5,.,TGTGCCAGCATCCCCAGGGTTGGCAATCAGCCCCAGCATTTT,CASIPRVGNQPQHF
.,TRBV7-8,TRBJ2-1,.,TGTGCCAGCAGCTTGGGACTCATCAATGAGCAGTTCTTC,CASSLGLINEQFF
.,TRBV29-1,TRBJ1-3,.,TGCAGCGCCTCCGGGACTGGCGGAAACACCATATATTTT,CSASGTGGNTIYF
TRBD2,TRBV19,TRBJ2-5,.,TGTGCCAGTAGCCCCGTTCGGGGGGTCCAAGAGACCCAGTACTTC,CASSPVRGVQETQYF
.,TRBV4-1,TRBJ1-4,.,TGCGCCAGCAGCCAAGGCTCCGGGGCTGAACATGAAAAACTGTTTTTT,CASSQGSGAEHEKLFF
.,TRBV6-2/TRBV6-3,TRBJ1-5,.,TGTGCCAGCAGTTACGCGGCAGGGAATCAGCCCCAGCATTTT,CASSYAAGNQPQHF